This T cell receptor beta chain was recovered during a study of blood T cell repertoires in COVID-19. Study as a whole: Samples representing acute and convalescent COVID-19 were sourced from the United States, Italy and Spain. The analysed material was cDNA or gDNA that came from T cells, B-cell-depleted T cells, or PBMCs.

The assay was immunoSEQ multiplex PCR, and TCRdb's table has in-frame clones only and misses some. The sample consists of 90,000 to 130,000 clones, about 79% of them appearing once. V lost 4 bases to trimming and J lost 3 bases, with 16 bases between them. The CDR3 totals 15 residues. The germline CDR1 and CDR2 sequences are SGDLS and YYNGEE. The sample was peripheral blood. The chain has TRBV9 and TRBJ1-1; tentative D call: TRBD1 (6 bases). The TCR sequence derives from an elderly woman with active or convalescent COVID-19. CDR3 nucleotides: TGTGCCAGCAGCAGGGACACGGGAGGGTACACTGAAGCTTTCTTT. It yields the protein CASSRDTGGYTEAFF.